Listed below are T cell receptor beta chains from one sample, sequenced in a study of T cell responses to AZD1222 COVID-19 vaccine. The assay was immunoSEQ multiplex PCR, and TCRdb's table has in-frame clones only and misses some. The data show 130,000 to 150,000 clones, over 85% seen once. The source was peripheral blood, collected on day 0 of AZD1222 vaccination. These receptors were obtained from an adult in good health. CDR3s leave out the opening cysteine and the closing phenylalanine or tryptophan. The order of the fields is J gene, V gene, CDR3 protein.

TRBJ1-2	TRBV19	ASRRVQGWHYGYT
TRBJ2-2	TRBV12-5	ASGLIIRDRGSRTGTGELF
TRBJ1-6	TRBV19	ASSILEGRSPLH
TRBJ1-4	TRBV19	ASSPDRGLSEKLF
TRBJ1-4	TRBV5-1	ASSLGRGRAEKLF
TRBJ2-1	TRBV29-1	SVRLRLAVNEQF
TRBJ2-3	TRBV7-9	ASSFGPDSTDTQY
TRBJ2-1	TRBV24-1	ATSLASSGRVAYNEQF
TRBJ2-7	TRBV28	ASSGGAGEYYEQY
TRBJ2-1	TRBV7-3	ASSSTYEGVEQF
TRBJ2-2	TRBV5-1	ASKGDNTGELF
TRBJ2-5	TRBV5-1	ASRRRLQETQY
TRBJ1-1	TRBV5-1	ASSIWTGGSTEAF
TRBJ2-2	TRBV9	ASSVGNTGELF
TRBJ1-1	TRBV19	ASSIRRGIQGEAF
TRBJ1-4	TRBV30	AWSGGGWREKLF
TRBJ1-2	TRBV19	ASTVGTGDYGYT
TRBJ1-2	TRBV5-1	ASSLNAPNYGYT
TRBJ2-2	TRBV27	ASRDRVGGSGELF
TRBJ2-1	TRBV7-2	ASSFSTGYNEQF
TRBJ1-1	TRBV5-6	ASGGYRMNTEAF
TRBJ2-1	TRBV27	ASRSGSLGAHNEQF
TRBJ2-7	TRBV4-1	ASSHPTGGKYEQY
TRBJ2-1	TRBV6-5	ASTPQGWDYNEQF
TRBJ2-2	TRBV5-1	ASSPGQADTGELF